These T cell receptor beta chains were read from a single sample in a study of shared clonotypes between healthy human individuals. TCRdb's copy holds only in-frame clones and misses some; the assay was immunoSEQ multiplex PCR. The sample shows 650,000 to 800,000 clones, roughly nine tenths of them seen only once. The sequenced sample was naive CD8+ T cells sorted from blood. The receptors were sampled from a man aged 30 to 39 in good health. Each CDR3 is given with its conserved first and last residue. D genes are given only for firm matches. Clone size is stated in some rows and not others, as once, few, many or a class when expanded.

clone_size d_call j_call v_call cdr3_length cdr3_aa cdr3_nt
- - TRBJ2-7 TRBV11-2 14 CASSFSGVPYEQYF TGTGCCAGCAGTTTCTCAGGGGTCCCCTACGAGCAGTACTTC
- - TRBJ2-5 TRBV10-1 13 CASSGNGEETQYF TGCGCCAGTTCAGGGAATGGGGAAGAGACCCAGTACTTC
- TRBD1 TRBJ2-7 TRBV7-9 14 CASSLGQGRDEQYF TGTGCCAGCAGCTTAGGACAGGGAAGGGACGAGCAGTACTTC
- - TRBJ2-5 TRBV7-2 13 CASSLVDEETQYF TGTGCCAGCAGCTTAGTAGACGAAGAGACCCAGTACTTC
- - TRBJ2-7 TRBV27 14 CASTAAGPPEEQYF TGTGCCAGCACCGCGGCAGGGCCGCCTGAGGAGCAGTACTTC
- - TRBJ2-1 TRBV9 15 CASSVGSGRHNEQFF TGTGCCAGCAGCGTAGGGTCAGGGCGCCACAATGAGCAGTTCTTC
- - TRBJ2-4 TRBV7-6 14 CASSTGVLENIQYF TGTGCCAGCAGCACGGGGGTCTTGGAAAACATTCAGTACTTC
- - TRBJ2-1 TRBV27 14 CASSVYRGGNEQFF TGTGCCAGCAGTGTTTACAGGGGGGGGAATGAGCAGTTCTTC
- - TRBJ2-5 TRBV28 11 CASSAPGTQYF TGTGCCAGCAGTGCCCCGGGTACCCAGTACTTC
- - TRBJ2-1 TRBV5-1 16 CASRARAIQLYNEQFF TGCGCCAGCAGGGCCCGGGCCATCCAGCTCTACAATGAGCAGTTCTTC
- TRBD2 TRBJ2-5 TRBV29-1 14 CSVVEAGGGETQYF TGCAGCGTTGTCGAAGCGGGAGGTGGAGAGACCCAGTACTTC
- TRBD1 TRBJ2-7 TRBV7-9 13 CASSYQTGAEQYF TGTGCCAGCAGCTATCAGACAGGGGCCGAGCAGTACTTC
- - TRBJ2-1 TRBV4-1 13 CASSQVNSDEQFF TGCGCCAGCAGCCAAGTAAACAGCGATGAGCAGTTCTTC
- TRBD2 TRBJ2-7 TRBV6-1 15 CASSEGLAGRYEQYF TGTGCCAGCAGTGAAGGACTAGCGGGGAGATACGAGCAGTACTTC
- - TRBJ2-3 TRBV18 13 CASSPWVVDTQYF TGTGCCAGCTCACCATGGGTGGTAGATACGCAGTATTTT
- - TRBJ2-1 TRBV6-5 14 CASSLADNYNEQFF TGTGCCAGCAGTTTGGCAGACAATTACAATGAGCAGTTCTTC
- TRBD1 TRBJ2-7 TRBV5-6 14 CASFGQGSSYEQYF TGTGCCAGCTTTGGACAGGGGAGCTCCTACGAGCAGTACTTC
once - TRBJ2-7 TRBV9 16 CASSPPEQGPAYEQYF TGTGCCAGCAGCCCGCCCGAACAGGGACCAGCCTACGAGCAGTACTTC
- TRBD2 TRBJ2-1 TRBV6-6 15 CASSGGSGEENEQFF TGTGCCAGTTCGGGGGGTAGCGGGGAGGAGAATGAGCAGTTCTTC
- TRBD2 TRBJ2-1 TRBV27 16 CASSPTSGASYNEQFF TGTGCCAGCAGCCCGACTAGCGGGGCCTCCTACAATGAGCAGTTCTTC
once TRBD1 TRBJ2-1 TRBV6-1 15 CASSEAQDRDSRPFF TGTGCCAGCAGTGAAGCGCAAGACAGGGATTCAAGGCCGTTCTTC
- - TRBJ2-5 TRBV11-2 13 CASSLGDRETQYF TGTGCCAGCAGCTTAGGAGACAGAGAGACCCAGTACTTC
- TRBD2 TRBJ2-3 TRBV7-6 17 CASSTTGTSGSTDTQYF TGTGCCAGCAGCACTACCGGGACTAGTGGGTCCACAGATACGCAGTATTTT
- - TRBJ1-2 TRBV7-9 14 CASSLSVGPHGYTF TGTGCCAGCAGCTTATCAGTCGGACCGCATGGCTACACCTTC
few - TRBJ2-2 TRBV21-1 17 CASSKERLAGGTGELFF TGTGCCAGCAGCAAGGAGCGACTAGCGGGAGGCACCGGGGAGCTGTTTTTT
- - TRBJ1-5 TRBV7-8 18 CASSLGRGSGYSNQPQHF TGTGCCAGCAGCTTAGGCAGGGGAAGTGGGTATAGCAATCAGCCCCAGCATTTT
- - TRBJ2-7 TRBV6-1 11 CASPSRYEQYF TGTGCCAGCCCGTCCCGATACGAGCAGTACTTC
few - TRBJ2-7 TRBV7-9 12 CASSPGSYEQYF TGTGCCAGCAGTCCAGGTAGCTACGAGCAGTACTTC
- TRBD2 TRBJ2-1 TRBV4-1 16 CASSSSGRDLYNEQFF TGCGCCAGCAGTTCCAGCGGGAGAGACCTTTACAATGAGCAGTTCTTC
once - TRBJ2-1 TRBV10-2 13 CASSEHRRGEQFF TGCGCCAGCAGTGAGCATAGACGGGGTGAGCAGTTCTTC
- - TRBJ2-2 TRBV30 15 CAWSTGTVNTGELFF TGTGCCTGGAGTACTGGGACGGTGAACACCGGGGAGCTGTTTTTT
- TRBD2 TRBJ2-1 TRBV7-6 18 CASSPLAGPLTAYNEQFF TGTGCCAGCAGCCCTCTAGCGGGACCCCTCACCGCCTACAATGAGCAGTTCTTC
- - TRBJ2-2 TRBV21-1 13 CASSLAAAGELFF TGTGCCAGCAGCCTAGCGGCGGCCGGGGAGCTGTTTTTT
- - TRBJ2-7 TRBV13 14 CASSYANGRYEQYF TGTGCCAGCAGCTACGCCAATGGCCGGTACGAGCAGTACTTC
few TRBD1 TRBJ2-7 TRBV25-1 15 CASSEDSGQGEEQYF TGTGCCAGCAGTGAGGACTCGGGACAGGGGGAAGAGCAGTACTTC
- - TRBJ1-1 TRBV11-1 16 CASSPDLRTYNTEAFF TGTGCCAGCAGCCCGGATCTGAGGACTTACAACACTGAAGCTTTCTTT
once TRBD1 TRBJ2-7 TRBV11-2 12 CASRRDSYEQYF TGTGCCAGCCGAAGGGACAGCTACGAGCAGTACTTC
- TRBD1 TRBJ2-7 TRBV5-4 13 CASSRAGQGYMYF TGTGCCAGCAGCCGCGCGGGACAGGGTTATATGTACTTC
- TRBD1 TRBJ1-1 TRBV10-3 16 CAISELVGTGNTEAFF TGTGCCATCAGTGAGTTGGTCGGGACAGGGAACACTGAAGCTTTCTTT
- - TRBJ2-1 TRBV27 13 CASSQTSYNEQFF TGTGCCAGCAGTCAGACTAGCTACAATGAGCAGTTCTTC
- TRBD1 TRBJ1-5 TRBV2 18 CASSPRALTGYSNQPQHF TGTGCCAGCAGTCCCCGCGCCCTGACAGGGTATAGCAATCAGCCCCAGCATTTT
- TRBD1 TRBJ1-5 TRBV27 14 CASSPRTGYQPQHF TGTGCCAGCAGTCCGCGGACAGGGTATCAGCCCCAGCATTTT
- - TRBJ2-7 TRBV5-4 13 CASSSTGTYEQYF TGTGCCAGCAGTTCTACTGGGACCTACGAGCAGTACTTC
- TRBD1 TRBJ2-7 TRBV7-9 16 CASSDGIGTGEHEQYF TGTGCCAGCAGCGACGGGATAGGGACAGGGGAACACGAGCAGTACTTC
- TRBD1 TRBJ1-4 TRBV7-9 16 CASSLARVTGNEKLFF TGTGCCAGCAGCTTAGCGCGAGTGACAGGGAATGAAAAACTGTTTTTT
- - TRBJ1-2 TRBV29-1 15 CSVGPQTGPNYGYTF TGCAGCGTTGGTCCCCAGACAGGTCCTAACTATGGCTACACCTTC
once - TRBJ2-1 TRBV7-9 14 CASSLAVTRNEQFF TGTGCCAGCAGCTTAGCAGTGACACGGAATGAGCAGTTCTTC
- - TRBJ1-1 TRBV19 12 CATRGANTEAFF TGTGCGACCCGGGGTGCGAACACTGAAGCTTTCTTT